This T cell receptor beta chain was sequenced in a study of monozygotic twins with inflammatory bowel disease. Study-wide points: The authors found no support for a single strong IBD-associated signal or clonotype.

CDR3 length: 14 amino acids. Looked up from germline, CDR1 is DFQATT and CDR2 is SNEGSKA (reference sequence). T cells were not sorted, and total RNA was isolated straight from whole blood. After re-calling the 5' RACE reads, TCRdb lists one entry per CDR3 protein, DNA absent. This sample's clone table lists about 170,000 distinct CDR3 sequences. About this clonotype: Its antigen is unknown.

Sequencing was performed on blood. This clonotype was sampled from a human donor with ulcerative colitis or Crohn's disease, or a healthy co-twin of an affected twin (not recorded which). The rearrangement uses TRBV20-1 and TRBJ2-2. CDR3 sequence: CSAREAANTGELFF.